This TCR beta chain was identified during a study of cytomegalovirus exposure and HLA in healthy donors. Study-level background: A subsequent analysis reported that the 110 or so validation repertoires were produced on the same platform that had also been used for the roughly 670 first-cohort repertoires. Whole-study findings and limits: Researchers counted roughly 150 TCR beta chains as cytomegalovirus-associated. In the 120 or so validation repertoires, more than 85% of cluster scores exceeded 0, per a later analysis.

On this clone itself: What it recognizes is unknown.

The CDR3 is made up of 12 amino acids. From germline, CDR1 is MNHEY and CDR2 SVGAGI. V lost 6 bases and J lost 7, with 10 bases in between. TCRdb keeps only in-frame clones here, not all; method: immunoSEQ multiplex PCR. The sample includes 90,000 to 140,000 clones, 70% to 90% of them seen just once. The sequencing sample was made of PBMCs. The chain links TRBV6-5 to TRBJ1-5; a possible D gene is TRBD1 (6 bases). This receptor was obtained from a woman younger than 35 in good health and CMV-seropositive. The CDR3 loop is CASSRGGQPQHF. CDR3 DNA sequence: TGTGCCAGCAGCCGAGGGGGACAGCCCCAGCATTTT.